This T cell receptor beta chain was observed in a study of T cells after yellow fever vaccination. Study-wide results and caveats: Repertoires obtained by FACS sorting could include abundant clonotypes that entered as contaminants from the bulk population.

This clonotype was detected only a few times. The antigen remains unidentified. 5'RACE template switching added a universal primer site and UMIs to TCR cDNA. From the 5' RACE reads, TCRdb called clonotypes with MiXCR, one entry per CDR3 protein. The data show 300,000 or so distinct CDR3 sequences, roughly 8.3% seen once. The TCR sequence derives from a man between 18 and 35 years old who received the YFV17D yellow fever vaccine. The sequencing used PBMCs, collected roughly 47 days after the first yellow fever vaccination.

This CDR3 is CASSPGGGGSETQYF. The CDR3 nucleotides are TGTGCCAGCAGTCCCGGGGGTGGGGGGTCGGAGACCCAGTACTTC. J is TRBJ2-5 and V is TRBV6-1; maybe TRBD2 (6 bases). Trimming stripped 5 bases from V and 5 bases from J, with 18 bases between. The germline gives CDR1 MNHNS, CDR2 SASEGT. CDR3 size: 15 residues.